This T cell receptor (beta chain) was sequenced for a study of blood T cell repertoires in COVID-19 (dated by TCRdb to the early 2020s). Looking at the study overall: Samples from collaborators originated in the United States, Italy and Spain and spanned both the acute and convalescent phases of COVID-19. Nearly every sample came with metadata listing a de-identified subject ID, COVID-19 status, age in years and sex. Deeply sampled blood TCRbeta repertoires from subjects exposed to, actively infected with, or recovered from COVID-19 were included in the dataset. Where HLA class I and class II types were available, the types were taken from metadata supplied by the sample provider, not from assay-based typing. The prospective study material was composed of cDNA or gDNA derived from T cells, B-cell-depleted T cells, or PBMCs. The repertoires were made available in a free public database intended to serve as a resource for research on the immune response to SARS-CoV-2. The samples were drawn from two sources: the first 160 participants of the ongoing ImmuneRACE study, and fewer than 1,500 subjects contributed by 6 global collaborators. The full study reports these points: How much clinical and demographic metadata was included differed by source and by participant, and the metadata was provided uncurated.

Collaborating institutions collected whole blood in K2EDTA tubes following their own protocols. For TCRbeta analysis, collaborators shipped samples in one of three forms: frozen whole blood, isolated PBMCs, or DNA extracted from either of those sample types. This clone was seen just once. The antigen this receptor binds is unknown. Per-nucleotide qualities are absent, and no much larger clonotype sits a single base away. TCRbeta CDR3 regions were amplified from genomic DNA by means of the immunoSEQ Assay, a bias-controlled multiplex PCR. On the authors' methods: Nucleated cell counts per sample were estimated from amplification of reference gene primers within the assay. To quantify the absolute abundance of each unique TCRbeta CDR3 rearrangement, sequence reads were collapsed and filtered. For each sample, productive Simpson clonality was calculated as the square root of Simpson's diversity index across productive rearrangements. TCRdb carries this immuneACCESS record with in-frame sequences only. Its versions omit some clonotypes, under half of them owing to an unresolved V gene in the studies checked, with the rest unexplained. That table is the source of V, J and clone size, and D and trimming were worked out from the DNA. The sample yields around 46,000 clones; roughly four fifths were counted once. The ten largest clones represent 7.3% of the sample.

The CDR3 spans 12 residues, from the cysteine through the phenylalanine. The DNA shown is the 36-base CDR3, in frame from base 1. V is shortened by 2 bases, J by 11 bases, and the region joining them spans 12 bases. CDR1 SGHTA and CDR2 FQGNSA were looked up in the germline V gene. The source material was peripheral blood. This chain is built from TRBV7-2 and TRBJ1-1, with TRBD1 perhaps the D gene, on 5 matching bases. The origin of this receptor is a man aged 35 to 55 with acute or convalescent COVID-19. The CDR3 protein: CASSLRGSVAFF. The sequence in DNA is TGTGCCAGCAGCTTAAGGGGATCGGTTGCTTTCTTT.